This T cell receptor (beta chain) stems from a study of Ad26.COV2.S vaccination and SARS-CoV-2 variants. Whole-study context: Donor got 5x10^10 or 1x10^11 viral particles of Ad26.COV2.S.

This clone occurred once. What it binds is not known. Findings of the study overall: Spike-specific TCR breadth was greater after Ad26.COV2.S than placebo. Reportedly, after vaccination the spike-specific CD8+ and CD4+ T cell responses displayed substantial breadth.

The CDR3 contains 15 residues. V was cut by 4 bases and J by 6 bases, with 20 bases left in between. Per the germline V gene, CDR1 is SGHTS and CDR2 is YDEGEE. Treatment specified: approximately 18 received Ad26.COV2.S at low or high dose, single or two shots; five or six received placebo; per-sample allocation not given. The samples were gathered on day 63 after the first injection of vaccine or placebo. The donor was a Boston adult aged 18-55 years. Measured with immunoSEQ multiplex PCR; TCRdb has only the in-frame clones, and not every one. The sample carries 440,000 or so clones, approximately 90% recorded once.

This rearrangement joins TRBV5-8 to TRBJ2-7; D is perhaps TRBD2 (5 bases). Material: peripheral blood, obtained in a trial of Ad26.COV2.S vaccine versus placebo. The clonotype was recovered from a person between 18 and 65 years old who received the Ad26.COV2.S COVID-19 vaccine or a placebo. This CDR3 is CASSPQLDWFLEQYF. In DNA, the CDR3 is TGTGCCAGCAGCCCCCAGCTGGACTGGTTTCTCGAGCAGTACTTC.